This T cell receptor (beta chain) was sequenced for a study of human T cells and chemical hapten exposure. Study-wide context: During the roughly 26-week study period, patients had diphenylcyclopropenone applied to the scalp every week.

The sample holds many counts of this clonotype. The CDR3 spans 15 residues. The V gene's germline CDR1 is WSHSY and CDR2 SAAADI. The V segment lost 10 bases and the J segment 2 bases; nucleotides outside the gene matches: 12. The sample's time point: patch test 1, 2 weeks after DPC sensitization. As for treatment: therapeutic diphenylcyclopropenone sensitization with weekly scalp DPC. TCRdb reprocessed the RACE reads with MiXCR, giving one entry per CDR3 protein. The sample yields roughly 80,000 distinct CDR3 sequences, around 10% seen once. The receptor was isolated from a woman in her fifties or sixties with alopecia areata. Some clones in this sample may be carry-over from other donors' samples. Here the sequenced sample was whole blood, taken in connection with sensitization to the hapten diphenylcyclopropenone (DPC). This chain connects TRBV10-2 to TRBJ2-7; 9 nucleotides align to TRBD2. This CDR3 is CATLRLADSPYEQYF. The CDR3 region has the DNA TGCGCCACCTTGAGACTAGCGGACTCGCCCTACGAGCAGTACTTC.